The entry that follows covers one T cell receptor beta chain sequence. The antigen remains unidentified. The data derive from a study of OX40 agonist ivuxolimab in advanced cancers. The assay was immunoSEQ multiplex PCR, and TCRdb's table has in-frame clones only and misses some. The repertoire holds tens of thousands of clones, with about four fifths as singletons. Findings and caveats of the study: Both blood CD4+ and CD8+ T cells showed clonal growth by week 6 at 0.1 to 3.0 mg/kg. On average, CD8+ T cells had more expanded clones than CD4+.

Trimming took 3 bases from V and 8 from J, leaving 10 bases between them. The length of the CDR3 is 12 residues. Germline V gene sequence: CDR1 ENHRY, CDR2 SYGVKD. The TCR sequence derives from an adult with an advanced solid tumor such as melanoma, head and neck, liver or kidney cancer. The sample was CD4+ or CD8+ T cells sorted from blood, taken in a trial of the OX40 agonist ivuxolimab. The chain employs TRBV10-3 and TRBJ1-2; D may be TRBD1 (5 bases). CDR3 DNA sequence: TGTGCCATCAGTGAACTAGGGGACGGCTACACCTTC. This gives the protein CAISELGDGYTF.